The 6 T cell receptor beta chains below were found in one sample sequenced in a study of blood T cell repertoires in COVID-19. Profiled with immunoSEQ multiplex PCR; TCRdb holds only in-frame clones, not every one. The table shows 150,000 to 200,000 clones, with 85% occurring only once. The sequenced sample consisted of peripheral blood. The origin of the receptors is a human donor with acute or convalescent COVID-19. The donor label of this sample is uncertain.

The CDR3 sequence is CASSPDSSSPLHF. In DNA, the CDR3 is TGTGCCAGCAGCCCGGACAGTTCATCACCCCTCCACTTT. V and J are TRBV7-3 and TRBJ1-6; weak D call: TRBD1 (6 bases). Trimming took off 5 bases at V and 10 bases at J, with 12 bases between the two ends. This CDR3 contains 13 residues. Germline assignment: CDR1 SGHTA and CDR2 FQGTGA.

Note on this clone: The same CDR3 arises from other DNA sequences in this sample as well. The V call is TRBV12-3 or TRBV12-4, the J call TRBJ1-2, with 8 bases matching TRBD1. This CDR3 is built from 13 residues. The J segment lost 4 bases and the V segment lost 2 bases, leaving 0 bases of the junction unmatched. CDR3 region: CASSLTGGYGYTF. The CDR3 bases are TGTGCCAGCAGTTTAACAGGGGGCTATGGCTACACCTTC.

CDR3 in amino acids: CASSGQGRGNTEAFF. CDR3 DNA sequence: TGCGCCAGCAGTGGACAGGGCCGCGGGAACACTGAAGCTTTCTTT. The J gene is TRBJ1-1, the V gene TRBV10-2; 7 nucleotides agree with TRBD1. V was pared by 4 bases and J by 1 base, with 6 bases of the junction left unmatched. The CDR3 sequence is 15 residues long. Looked up from germline, CDR1 is WSHSY and CDR2 is SAAADI.

A note on this clone: One end of the junction does not line up with germline, which may come from a read error. V is TRBV5-6 and J is TRBJ1-1; D is unclear. The CDR3 has 12 amino acids. Per germline, CDR1 SGHDT and CDR2 YYEEEE. CDR3 in amino acids: CASSLGQREGFF. The DNA for the CDR3 is TGTGCCAGCAGCTTAGGGCAGAGGGAAGGTTTCTTT.

This chain joins TRBV7-2 and TRBJ2-5, with TRBD2 matching over 8 bases. This CDR3 has 14 residues. Looked up from germline, CDR1 is SGHTA and CDR2 is FQGNSA. The trim removed 5 bases at V and 5 bases at J, leaving 7 bases unmatched. The CDR3 DNA follows: TGTGCCAGCAGCCCCGGGGGGGCGAGGGAGACCCAGTACTTC. Translating it yields CASSPGGARETQYF.

The gene calls are TRBV7-3 and TRBJ1-6; TRBD1 matches at 8 bases. The germline V gene has CDR1 SGHTA and CDR2 FQGTGA. J gave up 10 bases and V 4 bases, and 9 bases lay outside the gene matches. CDR3 size: 15 residues. The CDR3 reads CASSSGGQGASPLHF. DNA for the CDR3: TGTGCCAGCAGCTCTGGAGGGCAGGGGGCATCACCCCTCCACTTT.